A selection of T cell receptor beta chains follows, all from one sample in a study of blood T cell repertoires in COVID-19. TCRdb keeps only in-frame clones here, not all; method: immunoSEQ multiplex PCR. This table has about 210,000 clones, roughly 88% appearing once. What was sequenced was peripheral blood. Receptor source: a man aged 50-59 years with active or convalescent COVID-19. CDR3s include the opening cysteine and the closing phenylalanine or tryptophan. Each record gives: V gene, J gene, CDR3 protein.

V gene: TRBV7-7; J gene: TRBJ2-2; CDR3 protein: CASSLDSSGELFF
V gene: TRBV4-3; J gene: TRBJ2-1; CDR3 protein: CASSQDPAAAYNEQFF
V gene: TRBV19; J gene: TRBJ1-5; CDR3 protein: CASSISLRVGNQPQHF
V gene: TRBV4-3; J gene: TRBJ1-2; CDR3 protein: CASSQHNRNNYGYTF
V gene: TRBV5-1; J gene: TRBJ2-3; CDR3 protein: CASSLAPGVTDTQYF
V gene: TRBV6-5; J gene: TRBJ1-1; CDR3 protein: CASSYSTGTVNTEAFF
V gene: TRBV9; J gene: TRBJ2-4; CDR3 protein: CASSVRTAPIYIQYF
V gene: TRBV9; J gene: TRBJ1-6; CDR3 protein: CASSVGGSPLHF
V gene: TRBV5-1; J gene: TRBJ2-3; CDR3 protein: CASSLGHPGRRGPGTDTQYF
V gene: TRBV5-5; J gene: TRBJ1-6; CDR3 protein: CASSLWPGNNSPLHF
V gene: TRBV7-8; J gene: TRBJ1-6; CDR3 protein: CASSSDRVKNSPLHF
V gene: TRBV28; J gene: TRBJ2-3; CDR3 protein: CASSAPGQGSDTQYF
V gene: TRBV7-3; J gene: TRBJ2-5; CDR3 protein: CASSSGAGGPQYF
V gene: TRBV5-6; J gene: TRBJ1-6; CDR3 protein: CASSFSGQGRFTLHF
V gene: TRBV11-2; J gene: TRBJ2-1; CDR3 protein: CASSLDRAREQFF
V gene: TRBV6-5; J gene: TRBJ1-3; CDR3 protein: CASRPLSSGNTIYF
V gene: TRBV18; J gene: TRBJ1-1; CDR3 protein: CASSRPGAKVNTEAFF
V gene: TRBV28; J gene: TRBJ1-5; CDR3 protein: CASSLGQGMRNQPQHF
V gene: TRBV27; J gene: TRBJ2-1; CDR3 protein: CASSLGTGSFDEQFF
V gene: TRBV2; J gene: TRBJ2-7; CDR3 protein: CASSEYYEQYF
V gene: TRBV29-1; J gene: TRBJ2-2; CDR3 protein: CSGRQGNTGELFF
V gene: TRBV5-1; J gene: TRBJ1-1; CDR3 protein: CASSLGQGAKTEAFF
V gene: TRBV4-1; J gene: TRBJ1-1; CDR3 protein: CASQAVNTEAFF
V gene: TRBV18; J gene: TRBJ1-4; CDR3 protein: CASSRETNEKLFF
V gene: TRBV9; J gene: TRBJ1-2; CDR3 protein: CASSPLGRGNYGYTF
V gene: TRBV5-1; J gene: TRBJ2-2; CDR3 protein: CASSLGLLNTGELFF
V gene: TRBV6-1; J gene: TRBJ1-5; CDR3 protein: CASSAYRRGSNQPQHF
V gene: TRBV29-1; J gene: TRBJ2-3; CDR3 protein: CSVMDRGNLRMGYTDTQYF
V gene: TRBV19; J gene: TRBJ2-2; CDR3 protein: CASSGLANTGELFF
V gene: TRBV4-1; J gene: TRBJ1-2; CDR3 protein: CASSQDQGSNYGYTF
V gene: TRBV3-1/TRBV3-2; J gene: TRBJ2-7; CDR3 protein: CASSHTQMGGNEQYF
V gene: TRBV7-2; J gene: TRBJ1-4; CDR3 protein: CASSLRGSTNEKLFF
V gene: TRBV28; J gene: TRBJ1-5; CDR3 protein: CASSPFNRNQPQHF
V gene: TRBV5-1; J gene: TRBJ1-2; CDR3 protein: CASRMEGGGYTF
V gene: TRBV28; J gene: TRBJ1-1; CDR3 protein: CASSGNPGTGMNTEAFF
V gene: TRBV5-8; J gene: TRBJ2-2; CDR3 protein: CASSFEGQGYTGELFF
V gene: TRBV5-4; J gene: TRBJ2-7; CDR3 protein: CASSSREASYEQYF
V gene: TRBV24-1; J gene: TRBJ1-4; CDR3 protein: CATSDPGQGDEKLFF
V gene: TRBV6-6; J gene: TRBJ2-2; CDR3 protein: CASSGTSGGGELFF
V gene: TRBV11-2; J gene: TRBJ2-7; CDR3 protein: CASSLGGTYEQYF
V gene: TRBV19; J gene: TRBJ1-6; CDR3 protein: CASSHLRDSPLHF
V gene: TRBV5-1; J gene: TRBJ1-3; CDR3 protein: CASSWGQGPTGNTIYF
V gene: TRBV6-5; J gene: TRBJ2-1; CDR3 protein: CASSYYRGYNEQFF
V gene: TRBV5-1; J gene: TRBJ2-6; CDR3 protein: CASSLVAGPGGANVLTF
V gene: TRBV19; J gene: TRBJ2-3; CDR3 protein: CASSTIGLAGGLGSGTQYF